This is a list of T cell receptor beta chains from one sample in a study of PD-L1 blockade in urothelial cancer. TCRdb keeps only in-frame clones here, not all; method: immunoSEQ multiplex PCR. The sample has 70,000 to 100,000 clones, 84% seen once; the top ten hold around 1.9%. This sample comprised PBMCs, obtained around atezolizumab (anti-PD-L1) treatment. These receptors all come from a man aged 60 to 75 with urothelial cancer. The CDR3 runs from the conserved cysteine through the conserved F or W. D genes are given only for firm matches. Some rows mark clone size as missing; the rest say once, few, many or name a class of expanded clone.

>.|TRBV12-5|TRBJ2-3|.
CASGPTEVDTQYF
TGTGCTAGTGGTCCCACCGAGGTAGATACGCAGTATTTT
>.|TRBV7-3|TRBJ2-5|.
CASSPAGSETQYF
TGTGCCAGCAGCCCCGCGGGATCGGAGACCCAGTACTTC
>.|TRBV6-5|TRBJ1-2|.
CASSKTGFTNYGYTF
TGTGCCAGCAGTAAAACAGGGTTTACTAACTATGGCTACACCTTC
>.|TRBV5-5|TRBJ1-4|.
CASSKGNRDTSEKLFF
TGTGCCAGCAGTAAGGGGAACCGGGACACGAGTGAAAAACTGTTTTTT
>TRBD2|TRBV5-4|TRBJ2-2|once
CASSPAQRGGRGELFF
TGTGCCAGCAGCCCCGCCCAGCGGGGGGGCAGGGGGGAGCTGTTTTTT
>.|TRBV27|TRBJ2-7|.
CASSSRDFLYEQYF
TGTGCCAGCAGTTCGCGGGACTTTTTATACGAGCAGTACTTC
>.|TRBV11-2|TRBJ1-2|few
CASSSLRAAGTF
TGTGCCAGCAGCTCGCTCCGGGCCGCGGGCACCTTC
>.|TRBV19|TRBJ2-2|few
CASSIVVGQGLNTGELFF
TGTGCCAGTAGTATAGTTGTGGGGCAGGGGTTGAACACCGGGGAGCTGTTTTTT
>.|TRBV4-1|TRBJ1-6|.
CASSQGPTGTMESPLHF
TGCGCCAGCAGCCAAGGTCCCACCGGGACAATGGAGTCACCCCTCCACTTT
>.|TRBV6-6|TRBJ2-1|.
CASSYRLWEEQFF
TGTGCCAGCAGTTACCGGCTATGGGAGGAGCAGTTCTTC
>.|TRBV5-1|TRBJ2-3|once
CASSFTGPSTDTQYF
TGCGCCAGCAGCTTTACAGGACCTAGCACAGATACGCAGTATTTT
>TRBD2|TRBV18|TRBJ2-1|.
CASSPGLANNEQFF
TGTGCCAGCTCACCGGGACTAGCGAACAATGAGCAGTTCTTC
>.|TRBV6-6|TRBJ1-1|.
CASSPRGSLNTEAFF
TGTGCCAGCAGCCCCCGAGGTAGCCTAAACACTGAAGCTTTCTTT
>.|TRBV28|TRBJ1-4|.
CASSSPGGATNEKLFF
TGTGCCAGCAGTTCCCCCGGGGGTGCAACTAATGAAAAACTGTTTTTT
>TRBD1|TRBV30|TRBJ2-7|.
CAWSRTGTPYEQYF
TGTGCCTGGAGTCGGACAGGGACGCCCTACGAGCAGTACTTC
>.|TRBV4-3|TRBJ2-1|few
CASSQDGYSYNEQFF
TGCGCCAGCAGCCAAGACGGGTACTCCTACAATGAGCAGTTCTTC
>TRBD2|TRBV27|TRBJ2-2|once
CASSFSGRTGELFF
TGTGCCAGCAGTTTTAGCGGGAGAACCGGGGAGCTGTTTTTT
>TRBD2|TRBV9|TRBJ2-2|.
CASSVVREARAGELFF
TGTGCCAGCAGCGTAGTGCGGGAGGCTCGGGCCGGGGAGCTGTTTTTT
>.|TRBV5-1|TRBJ1-3|.
CASSLGHRDTGNTIYF
TGCGCCAGCAGCTTGGGCCACAGGGATACCGGAAACACCATATATTTT
>.|TRBV9|TRBJ1-5|.
CASSAEGGNQPQHF
TGTGCCAGCAGCGCCGAGGGGGGCAATCAGCCCCAGCATTTT
>TRBD1|TRBV6-7|TRBJ2-3|.
CASSYYQGAPTDTQYF
TGTGCCAGCAGTTACTACCAGGGGGCCCCCACAGATACGCAGTATTTT
>TRBD1|TRBV23-1|TRBJ2-7|few
CASKPGQNPGTYEQYF
TGCGCCAGCAAACCGGGACAGAACCCAGGGACCTACGAGCAGTACTTC
>TRBD1|TRBV27|TRBJ1-6|.
CASRPTGGPYNSPLHF
TGTGCCAGCAGGCCGACAGGGGGGCCATATAATTCACCCCTCCACTTT
>TRBD2|TRBV5-4|TRBJ2-3|.
CAGGISGGAGTDTQYF
TGTGCCGGGGGGATTAGCGGGGGGGCTGGGACAGATACGCAGTATTTT
>.|TRBV30|TRBJ1-2|.
CAWSEAHRGGYTF
TGTGCCTGGAGCGAAGCCCACCGCGGAGGCTACACCTTC
>.|TRBV7-2|TRBJ1-1|.
CASSLGGRLTEAFF
TGTGCCAGCAGCTTAGGGGGGCGGCTCACTGAAGCTTTCTTT
>.|TRBV6-5|TRBJ1-2|.
CASANLYGYTF
TGTGCCAGCGCAAACTTATATGGCTACACCTTC
>.|TRBV4-1|TRBJ1-4|few
CASSLQKGRFNEKLFF
TGCGCCAGCAGCCTTCAAAAGGGGCGGTTTAATGAAAAACTGTTTTTT
>.|TRBV11-2|TRBJ2-1|.
CASSLEGTPPSEQFF
TGTGCCAGCAGCTTAGAGGGGACTCCACCTTCCGAGCAGTTCTTC
>.|TRBV6-5|TRBJ1-2|.
CASSKDSFYGYTF
TGTGCCAGCAGCAAGGACAGTTTCTATGGCTACACCTTC
>.|TRBV7-9|TRBJ1-1|.
CASSLDRNTEAFF
TGTGCCAGCAGCTTAGACAGGAACACTGAAGCTTTCTTT
>.|TRBV15|TRBJ1-6|.
CATSRGQDYNSPLHF
TGTGCCACCAGCAGAGGACAAGACTATAATTCACCCCTCCACTTT
>.|TRBV19|TRBJ2-3|.
CASSIGGRKDTQYF
TGTGCCAGTAGTATAGGAGGGAGGAAAGATACGCAGTATTTT
>.|TRBV7-2|TRBJ2-3|.
CASSFGGIDTQYF
TGTGCCAGCAGCTTTGGCGGGATAGATACGCAGTATTTT
>.|TRBV9|TRBJ2-1|few
CASRRTAAYNEQFF
TGTGCCAGCAGAAGGACAGCAGCCTACAATGAGCAGTTCTTC
>.|TRBV2|TRBJ1-2|.
CASSEQGNYGYTF
TGTGCCAGCAGTGAGCAGGGCAACTATGGCTACACCTTC
>.|TRBV19|TRBJ1-1|once
CASRPGGAVTEAFF
TGTGCCAGTAGACCGGGGGGTGCGGTCACTGAAGCTTTCTTT
>.|TRBV19|TRBJ2-7|once
CASSVSGTTYEQYF
TGTGCCAGTAGTGTGTCCGGGACAACCTACGAGCAGTACTTC
>TRBD1|TRBV6-6|TRBJ2-5|.
CASSYFGTGAETQYF
TGTGCCAGCAGTTACTTCGGAACAGGGGCGGAGACCCAGTACTTC
>.|TRBV18|TRBJ1-1|.
CASSPRGGRGTEAFF
TGTGCCAGCTCACCCCGCGGAGGGCGCGGCACTGAAGCTTTCTTT
>TRBD1|TRBV28|TRBJ1-1|.
CASSLSTTGFRGDTEAFF
TGTGCCAGCAGTTTATCTACGACAGGGTTTAGGGGGGACACTGAAGCTTTCTTT
>TRBD1|TRBV10-1|TRBJ1-6|.
CASSGQGSGDSPLHF
TGCGCCAGCAGTGGACAGGGGTCGGGCGATTCACCCCTCCACTTT
>.|TRBV5-6|TRBJ2-1|.
CASSRTTEQFF
TGTGCCAGCAGTCGTACTACTGAGCAGTTCTTC
>.|TRBV5-1|TRBJ2-5|once
CASSRTRGETQYF
TGCGCCAGCAGCCGGACCCGGGGGGAGACCCAGTACTTC
>TRBD2|TRBV18|TRBJ2-1|.
CASSPQRGSYNEQFF
TGTGCCAGCTCACCCCAGCGGGGATCCTACAATGAGCAGTTCTTC
>.|TRBV19|TRBJ2-5|.
CASSILGGQQETQYF
TGTGCCAGTAGTATTTTGGGGGGACAGCAAGAGACCCAGTACTTC